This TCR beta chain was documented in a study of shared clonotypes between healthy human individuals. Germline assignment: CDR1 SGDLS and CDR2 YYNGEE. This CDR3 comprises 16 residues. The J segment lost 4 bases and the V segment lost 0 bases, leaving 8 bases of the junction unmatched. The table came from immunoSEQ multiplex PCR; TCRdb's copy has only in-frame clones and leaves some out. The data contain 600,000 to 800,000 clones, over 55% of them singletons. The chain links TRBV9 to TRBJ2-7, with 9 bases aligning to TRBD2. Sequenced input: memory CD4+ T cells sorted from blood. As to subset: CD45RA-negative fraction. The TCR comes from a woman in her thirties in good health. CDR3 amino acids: CASSVATASGTYEQYF. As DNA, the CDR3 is TGTGCCAGCAGCGTAGCTACGGCTAGCGGGACTTACGAGCAGTACTTC.